This T cell receptor (beta chain) stems from a study of T-cell memory formation after mild COVID-19. Study as a whole: TCR clusters were mostly confined to one donor each. General study points: CD4/CD8 balance characterized clones contracting day 15 to 85, and CD4+ skew characterized later expanders.

V was shortened by 2 bases and J by 5 bases, with 13 bases between the two germline ends. The germline V gene has CDR1 SGHRS and CDR2 YFSETQ. The CDR3 length is 14 residues. With constant-segment primers, 5'RACE yielded cDNA libraries of TCR alpha and TCR beta that carried sample barcodes and UMIs. Each CDR3 protein gets one entry after TCRdb re-called the 5' RACE reads with MiXCR. Of 100,000 to 150,000 distinct CDR3 sequences in the sample, approximately 5.9% were seen once. This clonotype occurred a few times. Its antigen is not identified. This chain uses TRBV5-1 with TRBJ2-5, with D perhaps TRBD1 (5 bases). This sequence was found in an adult woman who had mild COVID-19 (a few samples of this study predate the infection). Cell type and time point are not known. Material for sequencing was PBMCs or a T cell subset sorted from them (not recorded which). In nucleotides, the CDR3 is TGCGCCAGCAGCTTAAGGGGATCCGGGGAGACCCAGTACTTC. It specifies CASSLRGSGETQYF.